Described below is a single T cell receptor beta chain sequence and its context. This sample was taken from a study of T-cell reconstitution after alpha-beta-depleted transplantation in children. The V end was cut by 1 base, the J end by 1 base, with 10 bases between. Germline V CDR1 and CDR2: LGHNA, YNFKEQ. This CDR3 spans 15 amino acids. Preparation of the TCRbeta library used unique molecular identifiers. TCRdb itself ran the PCR reads through MiXCR, one entry per CDR3 protein. This table has 350,000 to 450,000 distinct CDR3 sequences, roughly 20% appearing once. The gene calls are TRBV4-2 and TRBJ1-2; D gene ambiguous. The clonotype comes from a human donor who donated a stem cell graft to a child with acute myeloid leukemia. Sample: PBMCs from the stem cell graft donor, taken from the stem cell graft. CDR3 amino acids: CASSQVSDGNYGYTF. DNA of the CDR3: TGTGCCAGCAGCCAAGTTTCGGACGGTAACTATGGCTACACCTTC.